The clone carrying this T cell receptor beta chain came up many times. Antigen unknown. This record comes from a study of Graves' ophthalmopathy and Graves' hyperthyroidism. The CDR3 totals 12 residues. Deletions cut 6 bases from V and 4 bases from J, with 12 bases between. Germline assignment: CDR1 DFQATT and CDR2 SNEGSKA (reference sequence). The authors amplified TCR beta CDR3 regions, and they did so from RNA transcripts for repertoire sequencing. Second-round multiplex PCR came after a first-round RT-PCR that employed HTBI primers. Each CDR3 protein gets one entry after TCRdb re-called the multiplex PCR reads with MiXCR. The repertoire holds roughly 700,000 distinct CDR3 sequences, with 40% as singletons. Overall study results and limits: Sensitivity of 85% to 90% and specificity of 70% to 84% were achieved when a 13-signature model separated ophthalmopathy from stable hyperthyroidism. A majority of expanded thyroid clonotypes exceeding 0.001 frequency were likewise present in blood.

Ophthalmopathic donors had moderate-to-severe activity, CAS ≥3 and NOSPECS ≥4, with disease that had lasted under 3 months. PBMCs were isolated by Ficoll-Paque density gradient centrifugation, using around 10 ml of fresh peripheral blood as the starting material. The source of this sequence is an adult man with Graves' ophthalmopathy. Material: peripheral blood. The V call is TRBV20-1, the J call TRBJ1-1; no definite D call. The CDR3 loop is CSATPSGTEAFF. The DNA for the CDR3 is TGCAGTGCAACCCCGTCGGGCACTGAAGCTTTCTTT.